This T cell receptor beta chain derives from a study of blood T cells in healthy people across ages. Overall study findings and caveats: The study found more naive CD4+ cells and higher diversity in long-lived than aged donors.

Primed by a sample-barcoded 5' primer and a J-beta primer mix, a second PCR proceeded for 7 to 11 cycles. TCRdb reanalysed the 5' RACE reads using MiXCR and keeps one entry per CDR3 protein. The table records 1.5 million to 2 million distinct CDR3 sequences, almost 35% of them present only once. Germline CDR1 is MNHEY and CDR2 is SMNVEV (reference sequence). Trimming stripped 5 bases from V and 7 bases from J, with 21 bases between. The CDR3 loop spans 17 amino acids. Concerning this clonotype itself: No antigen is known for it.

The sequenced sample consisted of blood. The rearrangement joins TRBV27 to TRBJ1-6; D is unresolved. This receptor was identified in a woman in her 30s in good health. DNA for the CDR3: TGTGCCAGCAGTCACCCACGGGGTCGGGAGAAGAATTCACCCCTCCACTTT. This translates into CASSHPRGREKNSPLHF.